These 26 T cell receptor beta chains share one sample of origin, sequenced in a study of blood T cell repertoires in COVID-19. This table comes from immunoSEQ multiplex PCR, and its TCRdb copy is limited to in-frame clones, with some not included. The sample contains roughly 240,000 clones, around 89% of which appear only once. The sequenced sample was PBMCs or T cells enriched from blood (not recorded which). The receptors were sampled from a man aged 50-60 years who had been exposed to COVID-19.

CDR3 bases: TGTGCCAGCTCACTATGGAGCCGAAGGGGAAATGAAAAACTGTTTTTT. This translates into CASSLWSRRGNEKLFF. The chain has TRBV18 and TRBJ1-4; weak D call: TRBD1 (5 bases). Trimming took off 4 bases at V and 5 bases at J, with 17 bases between the two ends. Germline V gene sequence: CDR1 KGHSH, CDR2 LQKENI. The CDR3 loop spans 16 amino acids.

V is TRBV19 and J is TRBJ1-5; D may be TRBD1 (5 bases). With 8 bases removed from V and 7 bases from J, the gap between germline ends came to 12 bases. Germline V gene lookup returns CDR1 LNHDA and CDR2 SQIVND (reference sequence). CDR3 length: 12 residues. The CDR3, as DNA: TGTGCCAGTTCGGGGGACTCACAGCCCCAGCATTTT. Translation: CASSGDSQPQHF.

As DNA, the CDR3 is TGTGCCAGCAGCTCAGGACTAGCGGGGACTTATACGCAGTATTTT. It codes for CASSSGLAGTYTQYF. The chain uses TRBV7-2 and TRBJ2-3; 12 bases line up with TRBD2. The CDR3 loop spans 15 amino acids. With V trimmed by 4 bases and J by 7 bases, 6 bases remained unmatched. From germline, CDR1 is SGHTA and CDR2 FQGNSA.

The rearrangement links TRBV28 to TRBJ1-5; 9 nucleotides match TRBD1. The germline V gene has CDR1 MDHEN and CDR2 SYDVKM. The CDR3 runs 15 residues. The V gene end was trimmed by 5 bases and the J gene end by 6 bases; junction bases not matched to a gene: 8. The CDR3 region has the DNA TGTGCCAGCAGTCACGGACAGGGGTTGAGTCAGCCCCAGCATTTT. This codes for CASSHGQGLSQPQHF.

The CDR3 region has the DNA TGTGCCAGCAGCTACGGATACAGGGGGCTCTGGGGAGACTATGGCTACACCTTC. Amino acids: CASSYGYRGLWGDYGYTF. V and J are TRBV5-8 and TRBJ1-2, with TRBD1 identical over 9 bases. The CDR3 has 18 amino acids. Germline CDR1 reads SGHTS; CDR2 reads YDEGEE. V lost 3 bases, J lost 3 bases, and 15 bases stayed unmatched.

The chain has TRBV11-2 and TRBJ1-1; the D gene is possibly TRBD1 (5 bases). Germline CDR1 reads SGHAT; CDR2 reads FQNNGV. The V gene lost 4 bases and the J gene lost 7 bases, with 13 bases spanning the gap. CDR3 length equals 13 residues. CDR3 loop: CASSSLRGSEAFF. CDR3 nucleotides: TGTGCCAGCAGCTCCTTACGGGGGAGTGAAGCTTTCTTT. Full variable domain (missing parts from reference TRBV11-2 and TRBJ1-1): EAGVAQSPRYKIIEKRQSVAFWCNPISGHATLYWYQQILGQGPKLLIQFQNNGVVDDSQLPKDRFSAERLKGVDSTLKIQPAKLEDSAVYLCASSSLRGSEAFFGQGTRLTVV.

The chain joins TRBV29-1 to TRBJ1-4, with D possibly being TRBD1 (5 bases). The germline V and J ends were trimmed by 4 bases and 0 bases, with 6 bases remaining between them. The germline V gene encodes CDR1 SQVTM and CDR2 ANQGSEA. The CDR3 has 13 amino acids. CDR3 in amino acids: CSVGQTTNEKLFF. The CDR3 region has the DNA TGCAGCGTTGGACAGACAACTAATGAAAAACTGTTTTTT. The complete variable domain, with remaining parts taken from reference TRBV29-1 and TRBJ1-4, reads SAVISQKPSRDICQRGTSLTIQCQVDSQVTMMFWYRQQPGQSLTLIATANQGSEATYESGFVIDKFPISRPNLTFSTLTVSNMSPEDSSIYLCSVGQTTNEKLFFGSGTQLSVL.

This chain links TRBV29-1 with TRBJ1-1, with TRBD1 identical over 7 bases. Germline lookup yields CDR1 SQVTM and CDR2 ANQGSEA. V lost 4 bases to trimming and J lost 0 bases; unmatched junction nucleotides: 11. The CDR3 is 16 amino acids. For the CDR3, the DNA is TGCAGCGTTGGGGGGCTCAGGGGGAATATGAACACTGAAGCTTTCTTT. Amino acid sequence: CSVGGLRGNMNTEAFF.

This clone was recorded only once. The chain recombines TRBV7-8 with TRBJ1-1, with TRBD1 matching over 9 bases. This CDR3 spans 16 amino acids. V was pared by 0 bases and J by 10 bases, with 12 bases of the junction left unmatched. Per the germline V gene, CDR1 is SGHVS and CDR2 is FQNEAQ. CDR3 nucleotide sequence: TGTGCCAGCAGCTTAGCTATATGGACAGGGGATAACGTAGCTTTCTTT. This encodes CASSLAIWTGDNVAFF. Full variable domain (missing parts from reference TRBV7-8 and TRBJ1-1): GAGVSQSPRYKVAKRGQDVALRCDPISGHVSLFWYQQALGQGPEFLTYFQNEAQLDKSGLPSDRFFAERPEGSVSTLKIQRTQQEDSAVYLCASSLAIWTGDNVAFFGQGTRLTVV.

The rearrangement uses TRBV24-1 and TRBJ2-3; the match to TRBD2 covers 7 bases. Germline CDR1 is KGHDR and CDR2 is SFDVKD. The CDR3 has 15 residues. J was trimmed by 2 bases and V by 0 bases; bases with no gene match: 1. CDR3 amino acids: CATSDLGDYTDTQYF. The CDR3 DNA reads as TGTGCCACCAGTGATTTGGGGGACTACACAGATACGCAGTATTTT.

The rearrangement uses TRBV18 and TRBJ1-2, with 7 bases identical to TRBD1. CDR1 and CDR2 (germline): KGHSH, LQKENI. The junction had 14 bases not matched to a gene; V was cut back by 4 bases and J by 0 bases. The CDR3 loop spans 18 amino acids. The CDR3 loop is CASSLLTGNNNPNYGYTF. The CDR3 nucleotides are TGTGCCAGCTCACTATTGACAGGGAATAACAACCCTAACTATGGCTACACCTTC.

The chain recombines TRBV15 with TRBJ1-5; a possible D gene is TRBD1 (5 bases). Germline-derived CDR1 and CDR2 are LNHNV and YYDKDF (reference sequence). Trimming took 0 bases from V and 2 from J, leaving 14 bases between them. The CDR3 runs 17 residues. The CDR3 sequence is CATSRDFGGLGNQPQHF. CDR3 nucleotides: TGTGCCACCAGCAGAGATTTCGGGGGATTGGGCAATCAGCCCCAGCATTTT.

This clone was counted between two and nine times. CDR3 protein: CAWSLRWSSDQPQHF. CDR3 DNA sequence: TGTGCCTGGAGTCTTCGGTGGTCTTCGGATCAGCCCCAGCATTTT. V gene TRBV30 combines with J gene TRBJ1-5; D gene ambiguous. Germline loops: CDR1 GTSNPN, CDR2 SVGIG (reference sequence). V lost 2 bases to trimming and J lost 5 bases, with 16 bases between them. The CDR3 runs 15 residues.

The J gene is TRBJ1-5, the V gene TRBV4-1; 8 bases align to TRBD1. This CDR3 comprises 15 residues. The germline V gene encodes CDR1 MGHRA and CDR2 YSYEKL. V was clipped by 1 base and J by 6 bases; unmatched bases: 5. The CDR3 region is CASSQGNRGGQPQHF. CDR3 DNA: TGCGCCAGCAGCCAAGGAAACAGGGGGGGTCAGCCCCAGCATTTT.

The rearrangement joins TRBV5-4 to TRBJ2-1, with 9 nucleotides matching TRBD1. Germline trimming cut 3 bases from V and 7 bases from J; bases unmatched to any gene: 8. CDR3 size: 15 residues. Germline-derived CDR1 and CDR2 are SGHNT and YYREEE (reference sequence). The CDR3 DNA reads as TGTGCCAGCAGCTCGACCGGGACAGGGAGGAATGAGCAGTTCTTC. Its translation is CASSSTGTGRNEQFF.

The chain joins TRBV23-1 to TRBJ2-7; D perhaps matches TRBD1 (5 bases). TRBV23-1 belongs to the ORF category, with a function that is uncertain. V was clipped by 1 base and J by 2 bases, with 12 bases between them. This CDR3 comprises 15 residues. The chain's CDR3 is CASSQWSAGTYEQYV. The CDR3 DNA sequence: TGCGCCAGCAGTCAATGGTCGGCAGGGACCTACGAGCAGTACGTC.

The rearrangement joins TRBV14 to TRBJ2-2; 8 nucleotides match TRBD2. This CDR3 comprises 16 residues. V trimming: 1 base; J trimming: 4 bases; junction bases outside the gene matches: 5. Per germline, CDR1 SGHDN and CDR2 FVKESK. DNA of the CDR3: TGTGCCAGCAGCCAAGCGGGAGGGGCGATCACCGGGGAGCTGTTTTTT. Its protein product is CASSQAGGAITGELFF.

This rearrangement joins TRBV5-4 to TRBJ2-1, with 13 bases fitting TRBD2. This CDR3 has 19 residues. V shed 3 bases, J shed 7 bases, and the junction held 16 bases outside the gene matches. The V gene's germline CDR1 is SGHNT and CDR2 YYREEE (reference sequence). The CDR3 nucleotides read TGTGCCAGCAGCTCGGGGGGACTAGCGGGGAGGACTTTAGGGAATGAGCAGTTCTTC. The encoded protein is CASSSGGLAGRTLGNEQFF. Full variable domain (rest looked up from reference TRBV5-4 and TRBJ2-1): ETGVTQSPTHLIKTRGQQVTLRCSSQSGHNTVSWYQQALGQGPQFIFQYYREEENGRGNFPPRFSGLQFPNYSSELNVNALELDDSALYLCASSSGGLAGRTLGNEQFFGPGTRLTVL.

The chain is built from TRBV19 and TRBJ1-1; 10 nucleotides agree with TRBD1. CDR3 length: 13 amino acids. J was trimmed by 5 bases and V by 6 bases; bases with no gene match: 3. Germline V lookup: CDR1 LNHDA, CDR2 SQIVND (reference sequence). DNA for the CDR3: TGTGCCAGTAGGGGGACAGGGGATACTGAAGCTTTCTTT. Protein sequence: CASRGTGDTEAFF.

The chain joins TRBV6-1 to TRBJ1-2; D remains unclear. CDR1 and CDR2 (germline): MNHNS, SASEGT. This CDR3 spans 12 amino acids. The V gene lost 2 bases and the J gene lost 8 bases, with 9 bases spanning the gap. In nucleotides, the CDR3 is TGTGCCAGCAGTGAAACGGGTGAGGGCTACACCTTC. The encoded protein is CASSETGEGYTF.

This chain joins TRBV24-1 and TRBJ1-1, with D unresolved. The CDR3 has 14 amino acids. Between the trimmed V and J ends, which lost 2 bases and 1 base, there was a span of 7 bases. The germline gives CDR1 KGHDR, CDR2 SFDVKD. This CDR3 is CATSDSGGNTEAFF. The CDR3 DNA follows: TGTGCCACCAGTGATTCCGGAGGGAACACTGAAGCTTTCTTT.

This chain connects TRBV27 to TRBJ1-5, with 9 bases that match TRBD1. Germline V CDR1 and CDR2: MNHEY, SMNVEV (reference sequence). This CDR3 region has 14 residues. V shed 5 bases, J shed 5 bases, and the junction held 4 bases outside the gene matches. CDR3 nucleotide sequence: TGTGCCAGCAGTGGACAGGGGCCCGATCAGCCCCAGCATTTT. It codes for CASSGQGPDQPQHF.

This chain joins TRBV5-6 and TRBJ1-5, with D possibly being TRBD1 (5 bases). The CDR3 has 14 residues. Germline lookup yields CDR1 SGHDT and CDR2 YYEEEE. V shed 0 bases and J shed 5 bases, with 9 bases lying between them. The DNA of the CDR3 is TGTGCCAGCAGCTTGGCCCGGGGGTATCAGCCCCAGCATTTT. It codes for CASSLARGYQPQHF.

The rearrangement joins TRBV27 to TRBJ2-7; a weak D match, TRBD1 (6 bases). Trimming left V 0 bases short and J 8 bases short, with 14 bases between. Germline V gene data show CDR1 as MNHEY and CDR2 as SMNVEV (reference sequence). CDR3 length equals 14 residues. The CDR3 spells CASSLSPNTGKQYF. The CDR3 DNA reads as TGTGCCAGCAGTTTATCGCCCAATACAGGGAAGCAGTACTTC.

V gene TRBV18 combines with J gene TRBJ1-2, with 9 bases fitting TRBD1. Germline loops: CDR1 KGHSH, CDR2 LQKENI. Trimming cost V 3 bases and J 4 bases; bases outside gene matches: 9. There are 16 residues in the CDR3. DNA of the CDR3: TGTGCCAGCTCACCTTACCCGGGACAGGGTTCCTATGGCTACACCTTC. This codes for CASSPYPGQGSYGYTF.

The chain links TRBV28 to TRBJ1-3; maybe TRBD1 (6 bases). Germline CDR1 and CDR2: MDHEN and SYDVKM. The CDR3 consists of 17 residues. The ends were cut back, 3 bases at V and 0 bases at J, with 15 bases in the middle. The CDR3 region has the DNA TGTGCCAGCAGTTTGGGGACAACCCGATACTCTGGAAACACCATATATTTT. This codes for CASSLGTTRYSGNTIYF.